This TCR beta chain was identified in a study of T-cell reconstitution after alpha-beta-depleted transplantation in children. The TCRbeta library was prepared with unique molecular identifiers. TCRdb recomputed calls from the PCR reads with MiXCR, one row per CDR3 protein. The table records about 230,000 distinct CDR3 sequences, roughly 10% of them present only once. The CDR3 sequence is 13 residues long. Trimming shortened V by 3 bases and J by 4 bases, and 9 bases separated the two germline ends. This TCR derives from a human donor who donated a stem cell graft to a child with acute lymphoblastic leukemia. The rearrangement joins TRBV12-3 or TRBV12-4 to TRBJ1-2; D might be TRBD1 (5 bases). The sequencing here drew on PBMCs from the stem cell graft donor, taken from the stem cell graft. The CDR3, as DNA: TGTGCCAGCAGTTTTAACAGGCCCTATGGCTACACCTTC. It encodes CASSFNRPYGYTF.